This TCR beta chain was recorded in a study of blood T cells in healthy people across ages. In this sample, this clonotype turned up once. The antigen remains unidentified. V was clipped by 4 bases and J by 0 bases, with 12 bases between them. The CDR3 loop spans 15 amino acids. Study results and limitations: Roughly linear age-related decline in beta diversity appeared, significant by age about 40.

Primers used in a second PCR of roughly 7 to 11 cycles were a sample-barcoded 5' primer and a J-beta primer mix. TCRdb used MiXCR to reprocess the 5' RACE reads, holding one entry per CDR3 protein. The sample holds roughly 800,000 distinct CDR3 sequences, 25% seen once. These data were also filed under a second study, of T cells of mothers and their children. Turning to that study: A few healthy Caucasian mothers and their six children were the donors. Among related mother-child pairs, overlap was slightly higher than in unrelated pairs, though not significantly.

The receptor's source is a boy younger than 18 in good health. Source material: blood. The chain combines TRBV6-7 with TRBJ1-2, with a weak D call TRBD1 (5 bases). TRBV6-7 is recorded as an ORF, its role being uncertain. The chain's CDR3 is CASSFQGPANYGYTF. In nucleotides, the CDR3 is TGTGCCAGCAGTTTCCAGGGTCCCGCTAACTATGGCTACACCTTC.